This T cell receptor (beta chain) stems from a study of shared clonotypes between healthy human individuals. Naive CD8 cells lacked CD45RO, underwent positive selection for CCR7 and left out terminally differentiated effector memory CD45RA+ cells. Once extracted for a subset, genomic DNA was divided evenly among several immunoSEQ plates. DNA at about 200 ng, about 30,000 T cell genomes, went into sorted-subset replicate PCRs. Libraries were prepared by immunoSEQ multiplex PCR; TCRdb keeps only in-frame clonotypes and omits some of them. The data contain millions of clones, roughly 94% of them singletons. V dropped 1 base and J dropped 2; count of bases not matched to a gene: 2. CDR3 size: 13 residues. Germline lookup yields CDR1 GTSNPN and CDR2 SVGIG (reference sequence).

Sequences were obtained from naive CD8+ T cells sorted from blood. This rearrangement joins TRBV30 to TRBJ2-7; TRBD1 matches at 7 bases. The clonotype comes from a man between 18 and 35 years old in good health. The CDR3, as DNA: TGTGCCTGGAGTGGACAGGGTCCCTACGAGCAGTACTTC. It specifies CAWSGQGPYEQYF.